This T cell receptor (beta chain) was found in a study of T cell repertoires in cytomegalovirus infection. This clonotype occurred many times. Its antigen is unknown. Study results and limitations: Ex vivo responses were dominated by HLA-C-restricted CMV-specific TCR beta clonotypes.

In TCRdb, the reads were re-called with MiXCR into one record per CDR3 protein. The sample lists tens of thousands of distinct CDR3 sequences, 20% occurring once. This receptor was identified in a human donor in good health (CMV status not recorded). Some clones in this sample may be carry-over from other donors' samples. The specimen comprised CD8+ T cells from cultured PBMCs, sampled from culture after CMV antigen stimulation.

CDR3 residues: CSASEGGSEAEAFF. As DNA, the CDR3 is TGCAGTGCTAGTGAGGGTGGCTCGGAGGCTGAAGCTTTCTTT. V and J are TRBV20-1 and TRBJ1-1, with D uncertain. V lost 3 bases and J lost 6, with 17 bases in between. The CDR3 length is 14 residues. The germline CDR1 and CDR2 sequences are DFQATT and SNEGSKA (reference sequence).